The text below deals with one T cell receptor beta chain. This clonotype was observed a handful of times. Its cognate antigen has yet to be identified. The input lacks base qualities; no much larger clone sits a single base away. Only healthy Caucasian donors were included. The twin cohort comprised three pairs of female monozygotic twins, all aged roughly 18 to 30 years. Peripheral blood mononuclear cells were the source from which RNA for the TCR libraries was isolated. Libraries were prepared through 5' RACE. Instrument used: Illumina HiSeq 2000. A universal primer binding site was added through template switching, and the final cDNA carried a unique molecular identifier so that TCR cDNA molecules could be counted accurately. Specific primers in the conserved constant-segment region were used to synthesize first-strand cDNA for TCR alpha and beta chains. To control for contamination, every cDNA library carried two barcodes: a SMART-Mk sample barcode plus Illumina barcodes. TruSeq adapter sequences, together with Illumina sample barcodes, were added in two successive PCR steps. Sequencing of the TCR alpha and beta cDNA libraries was done on the Illumina HiSeq platform using custom primers. As for the original processing: Raw reads were processed with MiGEC to extract unique molecular identifiers, and MiXCR was used to determine CDR3 positions. For each individual, recombination models were inferred using an EM algorithm with the repgenHMM and IGoR tools. The tcR package in R was used for shared clonotype analysis, with sharing normalized by the product of cloneset sizes. Out-of-frame nonproductive sequences were analyzed to study raw recombination free of thymic and clonal selection effects. Using fastp trimming at Q25 and MiXCR clonotype assembly, TCRdb reanalyzed the public sequencing data and kept in-frame beta chains. Merged by CDR3 protein, the rows form single entries marked with the most common genes and DNA. None of the V and J calls come from the authors' own analysis; TCRdb made them. The sample yields 650,000 to 750,000 distinct CDR3 sequences; approximately 21% were counted once. The leading ten clones occupy approximately 4.5% of the sample.

This entry comes from a study of identical twins (TCRdb year 2016). Regarding the complete study: To test whether fetal clonotypes persist, this study deep-sequenced TCR alpha and beta repertoires from monozygotic twins, from unrelated adults of various ages, and from cord blood. Replicate twin experiments were performed at different times using different library preparation protocols to rule out contamination. What the study reported, not specific to this receptor: Because the same donors could not be followed over many years, conclusions were based on cross-sectional statistical analysis. A weaker excess of twin sharing was found in beta out-of-frame sequences because the signal-to-noise ratio was lowered by fewer shared sequences. Invariant T cells such as MAIT and iNKT could partly confound zero-insertion analyses, though diverse VJ usage argued against this for most clonotypes. Out-of-frame TCR alpha sequences shared between twins showed an excess of low generation-probability sequences compared with coincidental sharing between unrelated individuals. Abundant cord blood beta clonotypes had fewer insertions, young adult naive repertoires showed a similar but weaker trend, and memory repertoires showed no such trend. In monozygotic twins, out-of-frame TCR alpha sharing was systematically underestimated by recombination models, although the models agreed with sharing between unrelated individuals.

There are 19 amino acids in the CDR3, from cysteine to phenylalanine inclusive. CDR3 DNA only is kept here, 57 bases in frame from base 1. CDR1 is given as SGDLS and CDR2 as YYNGEE, both from the germline V gene. V is pruned by 0 bases and J by 0 bases, leaving 8 bases of the junction without a gene match. This sample was shared with a second study, whose subject was T cells expressing NK-cell markers. The second study's paper adds: In sorted CD3+CD56+NKG2C+, CD3+CD56+NKG2C- and CD3+CD56-NKG2C+ T-cell subsets from several donors, TCR beta-chain repertoires were profiled. Among the eight sequenced donors, only one was HCMV-seronegative, while the other seven were HCMV-seropositive. To restrict sorting to alphabetaTCR-expressing T cells, an anti-gammadeltaTCR antibody was added in several experiments. In roughly 6 donors, the dominant CD3+CD56+NKG2C+ clonotypes ranked among the top 10 CD8+ clonotypes, making up about 1.0-7.5% of CD8+ T cells. Those dominant clonotypes were again the most abundant among CD3+CD56-NKG2C+ cells in a handful of donors, at about 25-65%. Whether the expanded NKG2C-expressing T cell clones were specific for HCMV antigens remained unclear. The study sequenced eight donors, all healthy volunteers chosen at random: three men and five women. HCMV serostatus was determined by detecting HCMV-specific IgG in serum with a commercial ELISA kit. For six donors, bulk peripheral blood T-cell repertoires were additionally sequenced from unsorted PBMC. MIGEC was used to demultiplex reads and group the reads by UMI, and MiTCR was used to assemble and quantify clonotypes. Only TCR cDNA sequences supported by at least two reads were kept to exclude erroneous sequences. Downstream repertoire analysis used the tcR package, and clonotypes were matched across fractions by CDR3 nucleotide sequence plus V segment. VDJmatch was used to annotate antigen specificity against VDJdb, with one amino acid substitution in CDR3 allowed.

The chain is assembled from TRBV9 and TRBJ2-1, with 11 middle bases fitting TRBD2. Source material: PBMCs. This receptor was taken from a woman between 18 and 30 years old in good health. The bases read TGTGCCAGCAGCGTAGCTCCTAGCGGGGGGCGAAGCTCCTACAATGAGCAGTTCTTC. Translated, it gives CASSVAPSGGRSSYNEQFF. When the CDR3 is completed using the reference TRBV9 and TRBJ2-1 genes on either side, the full variable domain is DSGVTQTPKHLITATGQRVTLRCSPRSGDLSVYWYQQSLDQGLQFLIQYYNGEERAKGNILERFSAQQFPDLHSELNLSSLELGDSALYFCASSVAPSGGRSSYNEQFFGPGTRLTVL.